This T cell receptor beta chain derives from a study of blood T cell repertoires in COVID-19. Overall study context: Acute and convalescent COVID-19 specimens originated in the United States, Italy and Spain. From T cells, B-cell-depleted T cells, or PBMCs came the material, which was cDNA or gDNA.

Assay: immunoSEQ multiplex PCR; the TCRdb copy retains only in-frame clones and omits some. The sample comprises 35,000 to 40,000 clones, roughly four fifths of which are singletons, and about 25% rests with the top ten. The origin of this receptor is a human donor with acute or convalescent COVID-19. The donor label of this sample is uncertain. Sample: peripheral blood.

CDR3 amino acids: CASSLAGQGNVEQYF. The CDR3 DNA follows: TGTGCCAGCAGTTTAGCGGGACAGGGTAACGTTGAGCAGTACTTC. The V and J genes are TRBV6-5 and TRBJ2-7; D is perhaps TRBD1 (9 bases). This CDR3 contains 15 residues. V lost 4 bases and J lost 7, with 20 bases in between. The germline CDR1 and CDR2 sequences are MNHEY and SVGAGI.